The 14 T cell receptor beta chains in this list originate from one sample, sequenced in a study of T cells after yellow fever vaccination. TCRdb re-called the 5' RACE reads through MiXCR, storing one row per CDR3 protein. Of 510,000 or so distinct CDR3 sequences listed, 15% to 20% are singletons. The input for sequencing was PBMCs, taken 15 days after the yellow fever booster vaccination. The receptors originated from a man aged 30 to 45 who received the YFV17D yellow fever vaccine.

This sequence joins TRBV5-1 and TRBJ2-1; maybe TRBD1 (7 bases). The V and J ends lost 4 bases and 6 bases respectively, with 17 bases between them. The CDR3 has 15 residues. Germline lookup yields CDR1 SGHRS and CDR2 YFSETQ. DNA of the CDR3: TGCGCCAGCAGCCCCGGCGGGACAGAACTCAATGAGCAGTTCTTC. Protein sequence: CASSPGGTELNEQFF.

This clonotype was observed a few times. The V and J genes are TRBV7-8 and TRBJ2-5; weak D call: TRBD1 (5 bases). Germline V gene data show CDR1 as SGHVS and CDR2 as FQNEAQ. The CDR3 loop spans 16 amino acids. The V and J ends lost 5 bases and 2 bases respectively, with 18 bases between them. DNA of the CDR3: TGTGCCAGCAGCAAAGGTCGCAGGGTAGTTCAAGAGACCCAGTACTTC. Translated: CASSKGRRVVQETQYF.

This clonotype has just a few counts. The V call is TRBV19, the J call TRBJ2-1; TRBD2 matches 11 bases. V was pared by 2 bases and J by 9 bases, with 15 bases of the junction left unmatched. Germline V gene sequence: CDR1 LNHDA, CDR2 SQIVND (reference sequence). The CDR3 spans 18 residues. The CDR3 coding sequence is TGTGCCAGTAGTATATATCCAACATCGACTAGCGGGGCCCGTGAGCAGTTCTTC. Its translation: CASSIYPTSTSGAREQFF.

The J gene is TRBJ1-4, the V gene TRBV7-2; TRBD1 agrees at 10 bases. The CDR3 has 14 residues. V lost 5 bases and J lost 14; bases outside the gene matches: 11. Germline-derived CDR1 and CDR2 are SGHTA and FQGNSA. In nucleotides, the CDR3 is TGTGCCAGCAGCCCTGGGACAGGGGCCGTTGTGCTGTTTTTT. It codes for CASSPGTGAVVLFF.

V gene TRBV7-9 combines with J gene TRBJ2-1, with 11 positions matching TRBD2. There are 15 residues in the CDR3. Germline CDR1 is SEHNR and CDR2 is FQNEAQ (reference sequence). The trim removed 8 bases at V and 6 bases at J, leaving 9 bases unmatched. This chain's CDR3 is CASVPGLAESNEQFF. CDR3 sequence (DNA): TGTGCCAGCGTACCGGGACTAGCGGAGAGCAATGAGCAGTTCTTC.

The chain recombines TRBV18 with TRBJ2-5, with TRBD1 matching 7 bases. Germline trimming cut 6 bases from V and 4 bases from J; bases unmatched to any gene: 5. The CDR3 length is 13 residues. The germline V gene has CDR1 KGHSH and CDR2 LQKENI. CDR3 protein: CASSNPGGETQYF. DNA of the CDR3: TGTGCCAGCTCGAATCCAGGGGGAGAGACCCAGTACTTC. The complete variable domain, with remaining parts taken from reference TRBV18 and TRBJ2-5, reads NAGVMQNPRHLVRRRGQEARLRCSPMKGHSHVYWYRQLPEEGLKFMVYLQKENIIDESGMPKERFSAEFPKEGPSILRIQQVVRGDSAAYFCASSNPGGETQYFGPGTRLLVL.

The rearrangement joins TRBV7-3 to TRBJ2-1; D assignment may be TRBD1 or TRBD2 (5 bases each). V was trimmed by 4 bases and J by 8 bases, leaving 12 bases between them. Germline lookup yields CDR1 SGHTA and CDR2 FQGTGA. The length of the CDR3 is 13 residues. DNA of the CDR3: TGTGCCAGCAGCTACAACCTGGGGGATGAGCAGTTCTTC. Its translation: CASSYNLGDEQFF.

This clonotype was counted between two and nine times. The rearrangement links TRBV6-2 or TRBV6-3 to TRBJ2-1; weak D call: TRBD1 (5 bases). The CDR3 sequence is 14 residues long. The germline V gene has CDR1 MNHEY and CDR2 SVGEGT. V was pared by 7 bases and J by 8 bases, with 18 bases between. CDR3 DNA: TGTGCCAGCAACACAGGCCCCCCCGGCGATGAGCAGTTCTTC. Protein: CASNTGPPGDEQFF.

This clonotype has only a few counts. The chain recombines TRBV10-3 with TRBJ1-5; no clear D gene. CDR1 ENHRY and CDR2 SYGVKD come from the germline V gene. Trimming stripped 2 bases from V and 0 bases from J, with 8 bases between. The CDR3 sequence is 15 residues long. The CDR3 sequence is CAISEVANSNQPQHF. The DNA for the CDR3 is TGTGCCATCAGTGAGGTTGCTAATAGCAATCAGCCCCAGCATTTT.

J is TRBJ2-7 and V is TRBV20-1; 8 bases fit TRBD1. Germline assignment: CDR1 DFQATT and CDR2 SNEGSKA (reference sequence). The CDR3 extends over 12 amino acids. V lost 3 bases and J lost 3; bases outside the gene matches: 1. CDR3 residues: CSARTGVYEQYF. The DNA for the CDR3 is TGCAGTGCTAGGACAGGGGTCTACGAGCAGTACTTC.

The V call is TRBV20-1, the J call TRBJ2-3; TRBD2 aligns across 12 bases. The trim removed 5 bases at V and 2 bases at J, leaving 11 bases unmatched. CDR1 and CDR2 (germline): DFQATT, SNEGSKA (reference sequence). The CDR3 consists of 17 residues. The CDR3 bases are TGCAGTGCTCGTCCCGCGACTAGCGGGAGTTTCACAGATACGCAGTATTTT. Its translation: CSARPATSGSFTDTQYF.

This clonotype was seen a few times. V is TRBV20-1 and J is TRBJ2-5; D is perhaps TRBD2 (5 bases). The CDR3 contains 13 residues. V lost 3 bases, J lost 2 bases, and 10 bases lay in between. Germline V gene lookup returns CDR1 DFQATT and CDR2 SNEGSKA (reference sequence). CDR3 DNA sequence: TGCAGTGCTAGCTTCGGGGTTCAAGAGACCCAGTACTTC. As protein: CSASFGVQETQYF.

This clonotype was counted only a few times. The chain joins TRBV7-8 to TRBJ1-2; TRBD1 is a possible D gene (6 bases). V was trimmed by 1 base and J by 4 bases, leaving 13 bases between them. This CDR3 comprises 15 residues. Per germline, CDR1 SGHVS and CDR2 FQNEAQ. The CDR3 bases are TGTGCCAGCAGCTTAGAGGCAGGGGCGGGCTATGGCTACACCTTC. Protein: CASSLEAGAGYGYTF.

This clonotype has a handful of counts. This chain connects TRBV10-3 to TRBJ2-7, with 8 bases identical to TRBD1. Germline V gives CDR1 ENHRY, CDR2 SYGVKD. This CDR3 spans 14 amino acids. After removal of 5 bases from V and 6 bases from J, the junction contained 9 bases not matched to a gene. The CDR3, as DNA: TGTGCCATCAGTAAACAGGGGGAATCCGGCGAGCAGTACTTC. Its protein is CAISKQGESGEQYF.